This TCR beta chain derives from a study of cytomegalovirus exposure and HLA in healthy donors. The CDR3 has 14 amino acids. Germline CDR1 GTSNPN, CDR2 SVGIG (reference sequence). V lost 4 bases and J 3 bases, leaving 12 bases between the germline ends. PCR used 60 Vbeta primers and 13 Jbeta primers. Here immunoSEQ multiplex PCR was the method, and the copy in TCRdb shows in-frame clones only, minus some. This table has about 130,000 clones, roughly four fifths appearing once. The sequenced material came from PBMCs. The TCR sequence derives from a female donor in good health and CMV-seropositive. The chain recombines TRBV30 with TRBJ2-2; a weak D match, TRBD2 (6 bases). The CDR3 spells CAWTVAGYTGELFF. Written as DNA, the CDR3 is TGTGCCTGGACTGTCGCGGGGTACACCGGGGAGCTGTTTTTT.